This T cell receptor beta chain was profiled in a study of cytomegalovirus exposure and HLA in healthy donors. General observations from the study: Highly shared variants forming one cluster were likely a sequencing artifact. A later analysis found TCR association rates differed by HLA locus, highest for DRB1 and lowest for HLA-C.

The CDR3 runs 13 residues. Per the germline V gene, CDR1 is SGHTS and CDR2 is YDEGEE. V trimming: 4 bases; J trimming: 7 bases; junction bases outside the gene matches: 6. A remark on this clone: What it recognizes is unknown.

The PCR made use of 60 Vbeta and 13 Jbeta primers. Some clones are missing from TCRdb's copy, which holds only in-frame ones; the method was immunoSEQ multiplex PCR. The repertoire holds tens of thousands of clones, with roughly 84% as singletons. The specimen sequenced was PBMCs. The chain employs TRBV5-8 and TRBJ2-7; 9 bases fit TRBD1. This sequence originates from a woman younger than 35 in good health and CMV-seronegative. The chain's CDR3 is CASSGQGLAEQYF. The CDR3 bases are TGTGCCAGCAGCGGACAGGGGCTAGCGGAGCAGTACTTC.